The next 32 T cell receptor beta chains were all read from a single sample in a study of cytomegalovirus exposure and HLA in healthy donors. The PCR contained 60 Vbeta and 13 Jbeta primers. Data came from immunoSEQ multiplex PCR; TCRdb stores just in-frame clones and leaves some out. The sample records about 120,000 clones, about three quarters being singletons. The sequenced sample consisted of PBMCs. The origin of the receptors is a woman aged 25 to 39 in good health and CMV-seropositive.

This clone was counted only a few times. The genes are TRBV7-3 and TRBJ2-1; D might be TRBD1 (6 bases). CDR1 and CDR2 from the germline V gene are SGHTA and FQGTGA. Trimming removed 4 bases from V and 8 bases from J, with 15 bases in between. The CDR3 totals 14 residues. In nucleotides, the CDR3 is TGTGCCAGCAGCTCGTTAGGGGCAGGGGATGAGCAGTTCTTC. This encodes CASSSLGAGDEQFF.

The V call is TRBV9, the J call TRBJ2-2, with D tentatively TRBD2 (6 bases). Germline values: CDR1 SGDLS, CDR2 YYNGEE. The CDR3 totals 15 residues. Trimming cost V 5 bases and J 6 bases, with 17 bases left between them. The DNA of the CDR3 is TGTGCCAGCAGTCTCTCGGGGGTGACACCCGGGGAGCTGTTTTTT. Translation: CASSLSGVTPGELFF. Together with reference TRBV9 and TRBJ2-2, the CDR3 gives the full variable domain: DSGVTQTPKHLITATGQRVTLRCSPRSGDLSVYWYQQSLDQGLQFLIQYYNGEERAKGNILERFSAQQFPDLHSELNLSSLELGDSALYFCASSLSGVTPGELFFGEGSRLTVL.

This clone was counted a single time. One end of the junction is discordant with germline, which a read error may explain. Other nucleotide sequences in the sample specify the same CDR3. V gene TRBV29-1 combines with J gene TRBJ1-3, with D perhaps matching TRBD1 (6 bases). Germline-derived CDR1 and CDR2 are SQVTM and ANQGSEA. The CDR3 sequence is 13 residues long. CDR3 sequence (DNA): TGCAGCGTTGTGGGGGCAGCTGGAAACACTATATATTTT. Protein product: CSVVGAAGNTIYF.

This clone was seen a single time. The J gene is TRBJ1-1, the V gene TRBV30, with TRBD1 as a possible D gene (5 bases). Germline V gene sequence: CDR1 GTSNPN, CDR2 SVGIG (reference sequence). CDR3 length equals 11 residues. Trimming shortened V by 2 bases and J by 12 bases, and 13 bases separated the two germline ends. The CDR3 reads CAWSLGLKTFF. The CDR3 region has the DNA TGTGCCTGGAGTTTGGGACTTAAAACTTTCTTT. The full variable domain, with the rest looked up from reference TRBV30 and TRBJ1-1, is SQTIHQWPATLVQPVGSPLSLECTVEGTSNPNLYWYRQAAGRGLQLLFYSVGIGQISSEVPQNLSASRPQDRQFILSSKKLLLSDSGFYLCAWSLGLKTFFGQGTRLTVV.

The rearrangement links TRBV6-1 to TRBJ2-3, with 10 bases identical to TRBD2. J gave up 8 bases and V 5 bases, and 10 bases lay outside the gene matches. Germline values: CDR1 MNHNS, CDR2 SASEGT. The CDR3 spans 15 residues. The CDR3 region has the DNA TGTGCCAGCAGTTCATTAGGGACTAGCGACGTTACGCAGTATTTT. Protein sequence: CASSSLGTSDVTQYF.

The rearrangement links TRBV5-4 to TRBJ2-5, with TRBD2 matching over 9 bases. CDR1 SGHNT and CDR2 YYREEE come from the germline V gene (reference sequence). The V segment lost 4 bases and the J segment 3 bases; nucleotides outside the gene matches: 4. This CDR3 is 14 amino acids long. CDR3 in amino acids: CASSTQRGEETQYF. Here the CDR3 DNA reads TGTGCCAGCAGCACTCAGCGGGGGGAAGAGACCCAGTACTTC.

The chain recombines TRBV2 with TRBJ1-6; 9 nucleotides line up with TRBD1. Germline assignment: CDR1 SNHLY and CDR2 FYNNEI. CDR3 length: 15 amino acids. The trim removed 5 bases at V and 7 bases at J, leaving 6 bases unmatched. This chain's CDR3 is CASSLGQGRNSPLHF. The CDR3 DNA reads TGTGCCAGCAGTCTGGGACAGGGAAGAAATTCACCCCTCCACTTT.

The sample holds a few counts of this clone. The same CDR3 is also encoded by other DNA sequences in this sample. The chain uses TRBV4-3 and TRBJ1-2; possible D gene TRBD1, 5 bases. This CDR3 contains 12 residues. Germline loops: CDR1 LGHNA, CDR2 YSLEER. Trimming took off 1 base at V and 6 bases at J, with 6 bases between the two ends. CDR3 residues: CASSQGRDGYTF. The DNA of the CDR3 is TGCGCCAGCAGCCAAGGCAGGGATGGCTACACCTTC.

The sample holds one count of this clone. The chain is built from TRBV11-2 and TRBJ2-7, with D perhaps matching TRBD2 (6 bases). Trimming pared 7 bases from V and 7 bases from J, leaving 20 bases between. In germline, CDR1 is SGHAT, CDR2 FQNNGV. The CDR3 consists of 14 residues. The CDR3 bases are TGTGCCAGCATCGTAGGAGGGGCTGCGGGGGAGCAGTACTTC. Translation: CASIVGGAAGEQYF.

The chain combines TRBV5-1 with TRBJ1-3; D remains ambiguous. V was clipped by 4 bases and J by 0 bases, with 14 bases between them. This CDR3 has 16 residues. From germline, CDR1 is SGHRS and CDR2 YFSETQ. The CDR3 DNA sequence: TGCGCCAGCAGCCCCGAGGCGGGCAGCTCTGGAAACACCATATATTTT. Translating gives CASSPEAGSSGNTIYF.

CDR3 nucleotide sequence: TGTGCCGGCCCGACAGTTAAGTATAATTCACCCCTCCACTTT. Translation: CAGPTVKYNSPLHF. V usage is TRBV6-4 and J usage is TRBJ1-6; D is perhaps TRBD1 (5 bases). V lost 11 bases and J 4 bases, leaving 15 bases between the germline ends. The CDR3 has 14 amino acids. Germline CDR1 reads MRHNA; CDR2 reads SNTAGT.

The rearrangement links TRBV2 to TRBJ1-4; D gene ambiguous. Germline CDR1 and CDR2: SNHLY and FYNNEI. The CDR3 consists of 13 residues. V was clipped by 4 bases and J by 8 bases, with 11 bases between them. The CDR3 nucleotides read TGTGCCAGCAGTGCAGTCTCCAGGGAAAAACTGTTTTTT. It yields the protein CASSAVSREKLFF.

This clone has a handful of counts. CDR3 DNA: TGCAGCGTTAGTAGCGGCCCCTACAATGAGCAGTTCTTC. It encodes CSVSSGPYNEQFF. The chain joins TRBV29-1 to TRBJ2-1; TRBD2 is a possible D gene (6 bases). Per the germline V gene, CDR1 is SQVTM and CDR2 is ANQGSEA. The CDR3 runs to 13 residues. Trimming cost V 5 bases and J 2 bases, with 10 bases left between them.

This clone has a single count. The rearrangement uses TRBV4-1 and TRBJ2-7, with D maybe TRBD2 (5 bases). V was shortened by 2 bases and J by 1 base, with 12 bases between the two germline ends. The germline V gene encodes CDR1 MGHRA and CDR2 YSYEKL. The CDR3 contains 15 residues. The CDR3 coding sequence is TGCGCCAGCAGCCAAATAGACTATCCATCCTACGAGCAGTACTTC. Translation: CASSQIDYPSYEQYF.

This clone was detected a few times. The chain joins TRBV30 to TRBJ2-3, with a weak D call TRBD2 (6 bases). The CDR3 spans 15 residues. Trimming cost V 4 bases and J 0 bases, with 14 bases left between them. Germline V gene data show CDR1 as GTSNPN and CDR2 as SVGIG (reference sequence). The CDR3 bases are TGTGCCTGGACCGCGGGGCACTCTAGCACAGATACGCAGTATTTT. Protein: CAWTAGHSSTDTQYF.

The CDR3 DNA follows: TGTGCCTGGGGGACGGGACTAGCGATCCATGAGCAGTTCTTC. Translation: CAWGTGLAIHEQFF. The rearrangement links TRBV30 to TRBJ2-1, with 10 bases lining up with TRBD2. The CDR3 loop spans 14 amino acids. V dropped 5 bases and J dropped 8; count of bases not matched to a gene: 9. The germline CDR1 and CDR2 sequences are GTSNPN and SVGIG (reference sequence).

V gene TRBV7-9 combines with J gene TRBJ2-7, with 7 bases that match TRBD1. Germline trimming cut 3 bases from V and 1 base from J; bases unmatched to any gene: 3. This CDR3 region has 14 residues. Germline V gives CDR1 SEHNR, CDR2 FQNEAQ (reference sequence). CDR3 DNA sequence: TGTGCCAGCAGCTTGACAGGGAAGTCCTACGAGCAGTACTTC. This translates into CASSLTGKSYEQYF.

This chain joins TRBV5-4 and TRBJ2-1; 8 bases match TRBD2. With V trimmed by 4 bases and J by 0 bases, 3 bases remained unmatched. This CDR3 is built from 15 residues. Germline V gives CDR1 SGHNT, CDR2 YYREEE (reference sequence). CDR3 sequence: CASSQRGSSYNEQFF. CDR3 sequence (DNA): TGTGCCAGCAGCCAGCGGGGGAGCTCCTACAATGAGCAGTTCTTC.

The rearrangement joins TRBV6-1 to TRBJ2-1; no reliable D call. V shed 0 bases and J shed 6 bases, with 9 bases lying between them. CDR3 length: 14 amino acids. Germline V CDR1 and CDR2: MNHNS, SASEGT. The CDR3 DNA is TGTGCCAGCAGTGAAGCGCTGGCAGTCAATGAGCAGTTCTTC. Translating it yields CASSEALAVNEQFF.

This clone came up once. The chain has TRBV5-4 and TRBJ2-7, with 8 bases identical to TRBD2. Germline assignment: CDR1 SGHNT and CDR2 YYREEE (reference sequence). Losses at the gene ends were 3 bases for V and 2 bases for J; bases not matched to a gene: 7. The CDR3 has 15 amino acids. The CDR3 here is CASSSGGGTTYEQYF. The CDR3, as DNA: TGTGCCAGCAGCTCGGGGGGGGGAACAACCTACGAGCAGTACTTC.

This clone occurred once. The chain carries TRBV7-9 and TRBJ1-3, with 7 bases that match TRBD1. Per germline, CDR1 SEHNR and CDR2 FQNEAQ (reference sequence). This CDR3 has 16 residues. V shed 2 bases and J 8 bases; nucleotides not matched to a gene: 12. In DNA form, the CDR3 reads TGTGCCAGCAGCTTACTCCTCAGGACAGGAGGAGACACCATATATTTT. It translates to CASSLLLRTGGDTIYF.

The rearrangement joins TRBV18 to TRBJ1-2; tentative D call: TRBD1 (6 bases). The V end lost 3 bases, the J end lost 0 bases, and 11 bases lay between the germline ends. The germline CDR1 and CDR2 sequences are KGHSH and LQKENI. The CDR3 is made up of 15 amino acids. For the CDR3, the DNA is TGTGCCAGCTCACCTAGGACAGACTCTAACTATGGCTACACCTTC. Encoded protein: CASSPRTDSNYGYTF.

The genes are TRBV10-3 and TRBJ1-2; D is possibly TRBD1 (5 bases). Germline V gene data show CDR1 as ENHRY and CDR2 as SYGVKD. CDR3 size: 13 residues. Trimming took 0 bases from V and 5 from J, leaving 7 bases between them. The CDR3 region has the DNA TGTGCCATCAGTGAGTCGAAGGGGTATGGCTACACCTTC. It encodes CAISESKGYGYTF.

This chain joins TRBV20-1 and TRBJ1-2; D unresolved. Trimming pared 5 bases from V and 7 bases from J, leaving 11 bases between. This CDR3 is built from 11 residues. Looked up from germline, CDR1 is DFQATT and CDR2 is SNEGSKA (reference sequence). The CDR3 coding sequence is TGCAGTGCTTCCACCGGGGTTGGCTACACCTTC. It codes for CSASTGVGYTF.

V is TRBV18 and J is TRBJ2-5, with TRBD1 matching over 9 bases. Germline CDR1 and CDR2: KGHSH and LQKENI. The CDR3 spans 15 residues. V was clipped by 4 bases and J by 3 bases; unmatched bases: 6. The CDR3 sequence: CASSQQTGGEETQYF. CDR3 DNA: TGTGCCAGCTCACAACAAACAGGGGGCGAAGAGACCCAGTACTTC.

There are a few counts of this clone. The V gene is TRBV2, the J gene TRBJ1-1, with a tentative D call TRBD1 (6 bases). This CDR3 has 14 residues. V lost 3 bases and J 4 bases, leaving 12 bases between the germline ends. The germline V gene encodes CDR1 SNHLY and CDR2 FYNNEI. The CDR3 DNA sequence: TGTGCCAGCAGTGATCTGTTGACAGGCACTGAAGCTTTCTTT. This sequence encodes CASSDLLTGTEAFF.

As DNA, the CDR3 is TGTGCCAGCAGTCCAGACACCAATAACTATGGCTACACCTTC. Its translation is CASSPDTNNYGYTF. V is TRBV6-1 and J is TRBJ1-2; D is undetermined. V shed 5 bases and J shed 1 base, with 11 bases lying between them. The germline CDR1 and CDR2 sequences are MNHNS and SASEGT. This CDR3 has 14 amino acids.

This chain connects TRBV28 to TRBJ1-5, with D possibly being TRBD1 (5 bases). Deletions cut 7 bases from V and 4 bases from J, with 17 bases between. The CDR3 spans 15 residues. CDR1 is MDHEN, CDR2 SYDVKM, per germline. This CDR3 reads CASTLGAGPNQPQHF. CDR3 nucleotides: TGTGCCAGCACTTTGGGAGCGGGACCTAATCAGCCCCAGCATTTT.

The V and J genes are TRBV10-3 and TRBJ2-5; D gene unclear. With 4 bases removed from V and 1 base from J, the gap between germline ends came to 13 bases. The CDR3 is made up of 15 amino acids. The germline V gene encodes CDR1 ENHRY and CDR2 SYGVKD. CDR3 sequence: CAISALPGGQETQYF. CDR3 DNA: TGTGCCATCAGTGCCCTGCCCGGTGGCCAAGAGACCCAGTACTTC.

CDR3 sequence reads: CASRLQRGNYGYTF. CDR3 DNA sequence: TGTGCCAGCAGACTTCAGCGAGGGAACTATGGCTACACCTTC. V is TRBV2 and J is TRBJ1-2, with D unclear. The CDR3 consists of 14 residues. CDR1 and CDR2 (germline): SNHLY, FYNNEI. The V and J ends lost 6 bases and 2 bases respectively, with 13 bases between them.

The chain recombines TRBV19 with TRBJ1-6; TRBD1 matches 8 bases. V shed 5 bases, J shed 5 bases, and the junction held 5 bases outside the gene matches. Germline V gene lookup returns CDR1 LNHDA and CDR2 SQIVND (reference sequence). The CDR3 is made up of 15 amino acids. The CDR3 DNA is TGTGCCAGTAGTCACCTGGACAGGGATAATTCACCCCTCCACTTT. Its protein is CASSHLDRDNSPLHF.

V and J are TRBV6-5 and TRBJ2-3; 12 bases agree with TRBD2. V lost 4 bases, J lost 1 base, and 3 bases stayed unmatched. CDR1 and CDR2 (germline): MNHEY, SVGAGI. The CDR3 is made up of 16 amino acids. CDR3 sequence: CASSWSSGGGTDTQYF. CDR3 DNA sequence: TGTGCCAGCAGTTGGTCTAGCGGGGGGGGCACAGATACGCAGTATTTT.